This T cell receptor beta chain appears in the sequencing data of a study of blood T cell repertoires in COVID-19 (dated by TCRdb to the early 2020s). Background for the entire study: Samples from collaborators originated in the United States, Italy and Spain and spanned both the acute and convalescent phases of COVID-19. Deeply sampled blood TCRbeta repertoires from subjects exposed to, actively infected with, or recovered from COVID-19 were included in the dataset. The samples were drawn from two sources: the first 160 participants of the ongoing ImmuneRACE study, and fewer than 1,500 subjects contributed by 6 global collaborators. The repertoires were released in a freely available public database intended as a resource for research on the immune response to SARS-CoV-2. A de-identified subject ID, COVID-19 status, age in years and sex were almost always included in the sample metadata. The prospective study material was composed of cDNA or gDNA derived from T cells, B-cell-depleted T cells, or PBMCs. Where available, HLA class I and class II types were obtained from metadata supplied by the sample provider rather than from assay-based typing.

In the case of this clone: Its antigen is unknown. No clone much larger than this one lies a single base away; base qualities are absent.

Overall results and qualifications from the work: How much clinical and demographic metadata was included differed by source and by participant, and the metadata was provided uncurated.

The CDR3 measures 15 amino acids from cysteine to phenylalanine. Solely the CDR3 DNA is kept, with 45 bases framed from the first base. From a lookup of the germline V gene (reference sequence), CDR1 and CDR2 are LNHDA and SQIVND. Here V drops 2 bases and J drops 0 bases, and the junction holds 2 bases not matched to any gene. One collaborating source in Seattle enrolled patients while the patients were actively infected and followed the patients over time throughout the course of disease. Collaborating institutions collected whole blood in K2EDTA tubes following their own protocols. For TCRbeta analysis, collaborators shipped samples as frozen whole blood, isolated PBMCs, or DNA extracted from either of those sample types. TCRbeta CDR3 regions were amplified from genomic DNA by means of the immunoSEQ Assay, a bias-controlled multiplex PCR. For the original study's pipeline: Nucleated cell counts per sample were estimated from amplification of reference gene primers within the assay. To quantify the absolute abundance of each unique TCRbeta CDR3 rearrangement, sequence reads were collapsed and filtered. For each sample, productive Simpson clonality was calculated as the square root of Simpson's diversity index across productive rearrangements. In its TCRdb copy, this immuneACCESS table keeps in-frame sequences only and misses some clones. Where compared with another copy, unresolved V genes explain less than half of these, and the others have no known cause. V, J and clone size are those of that table, while D and trimming were read from the DNA. A total of 200,000 to 300,000 clones appear in this sample, 91% of them only once. The ten most abundant clones make up approximately 2.6% of the sample.

The sequenced sample was peripheral blood. The clonotype was recovered from a person aged 18 to 30 with COVID-19, enrolled during active disease. The chain uses TRBV19 and TRBJ1-1; TRBD1 lines up with 8 middle nucleotides. CDR3 sequence: CASSIKTGVNTEAFF. The DNA sequence reads TGTGCCAGTAGTATAAAGACAGGGGTGAACACTGAAGCTTTCTTT.